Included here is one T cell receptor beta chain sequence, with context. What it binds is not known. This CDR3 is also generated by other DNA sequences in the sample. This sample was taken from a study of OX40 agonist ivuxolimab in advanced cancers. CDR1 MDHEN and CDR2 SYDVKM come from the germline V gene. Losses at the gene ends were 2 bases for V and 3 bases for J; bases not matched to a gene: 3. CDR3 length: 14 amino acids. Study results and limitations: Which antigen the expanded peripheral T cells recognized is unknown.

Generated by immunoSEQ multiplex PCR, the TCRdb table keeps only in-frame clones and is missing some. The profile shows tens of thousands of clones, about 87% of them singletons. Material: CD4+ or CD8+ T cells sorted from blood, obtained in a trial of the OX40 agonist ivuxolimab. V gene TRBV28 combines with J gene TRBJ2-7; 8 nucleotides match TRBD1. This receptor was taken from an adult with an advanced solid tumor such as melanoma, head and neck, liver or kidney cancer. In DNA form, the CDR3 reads TGTGCCAGCAGTTTAACAGGGGGGCTCTACGAGCAGTACTTC. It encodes CASSLTGGLYEQYF.